This T cell receptor (beta chain) was captured in a study of blood T cell repertoires in COVID-19. For the study at large: Donors in the United States, Italy and Spain gave samples during acute or convalescent COVID-19.

Germline CDR1 is DFQATT and CDR2 is SNEGSKA (reference sequence). This CDR3 is built from 11 residues. While infection was still active, Seattle patients were enrolled and then followed longitudinally. In the authors' workflow: Reference gene primer amplification in the assay estimated nucleated cell counts. Sequencing used immunoSEQ multiplex PCR; TCRdb keeps in-frame clones, though not all of them. V and J calls plus clone size are reproduced from that table; the DNA served to infer D and trimming. The sample holds approximately 290,000 clones, 70% to 85% seen once. Sequenced material: peripheral blood. This TCR was recovered from a human donor with COVID-19, enrolled during active disease. The donor label of this sample is uncertain. This chain links TRBV20-1 with TRBJ1-2; D gene unclear. The CDR3 sequence is CSHSVDYGYTF. CDR3 sequence (DNA): TGCAGCCATTCAGTGGACTATGGCTACACCTTC.